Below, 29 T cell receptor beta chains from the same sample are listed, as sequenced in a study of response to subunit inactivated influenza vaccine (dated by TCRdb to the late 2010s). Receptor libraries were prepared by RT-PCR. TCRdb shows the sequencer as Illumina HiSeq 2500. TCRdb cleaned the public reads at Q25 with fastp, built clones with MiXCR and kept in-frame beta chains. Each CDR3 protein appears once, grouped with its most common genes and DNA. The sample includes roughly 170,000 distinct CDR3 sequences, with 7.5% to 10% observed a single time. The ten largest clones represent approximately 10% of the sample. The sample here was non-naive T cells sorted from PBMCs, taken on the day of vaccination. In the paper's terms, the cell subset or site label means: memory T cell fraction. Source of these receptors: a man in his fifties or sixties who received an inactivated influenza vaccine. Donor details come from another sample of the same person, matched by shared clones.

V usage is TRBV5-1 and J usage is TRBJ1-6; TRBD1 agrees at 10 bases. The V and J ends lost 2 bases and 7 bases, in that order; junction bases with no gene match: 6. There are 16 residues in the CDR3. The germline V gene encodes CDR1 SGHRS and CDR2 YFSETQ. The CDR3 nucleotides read TGCGCCAGCAGCTTACTTCAGACAGGGGGCAATTCACCCCTCCACTTT. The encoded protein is CASSLLQTGGNSPLHF.

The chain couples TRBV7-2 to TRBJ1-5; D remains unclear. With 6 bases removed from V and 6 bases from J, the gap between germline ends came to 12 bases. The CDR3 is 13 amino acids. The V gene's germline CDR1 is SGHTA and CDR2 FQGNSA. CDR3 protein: CASSQHFGQPQHF. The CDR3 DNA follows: TGTGCCAGCAGTCAACACTTCGGTCAGCCCCAGCATTTT.

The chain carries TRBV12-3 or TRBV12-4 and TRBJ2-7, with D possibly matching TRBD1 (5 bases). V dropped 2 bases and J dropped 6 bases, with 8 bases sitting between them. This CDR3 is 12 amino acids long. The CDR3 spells CASSLSRGEQYF. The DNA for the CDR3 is TGTGCCAGCAGTTTATCAAGGGGCGAGCAGTACTTC.

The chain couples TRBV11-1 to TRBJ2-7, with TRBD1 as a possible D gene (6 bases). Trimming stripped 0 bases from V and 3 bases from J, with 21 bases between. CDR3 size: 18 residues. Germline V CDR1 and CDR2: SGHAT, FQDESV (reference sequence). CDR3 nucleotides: TGTGCCAGCAGCTTAGCTAGTCTTATCAGGGGAAATGACTACGAGCAGTACTTC. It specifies CASSLASLIRGNDYEQYF.

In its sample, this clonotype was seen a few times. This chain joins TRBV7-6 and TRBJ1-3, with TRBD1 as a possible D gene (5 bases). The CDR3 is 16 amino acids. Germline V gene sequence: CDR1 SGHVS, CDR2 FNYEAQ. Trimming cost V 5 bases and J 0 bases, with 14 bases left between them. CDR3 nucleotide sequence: TGTGCCAGCAGCGCTAACTCAGGGAGCTCTGGAAACACCATATATTTT. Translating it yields CASSANSGSSGNTIYF.

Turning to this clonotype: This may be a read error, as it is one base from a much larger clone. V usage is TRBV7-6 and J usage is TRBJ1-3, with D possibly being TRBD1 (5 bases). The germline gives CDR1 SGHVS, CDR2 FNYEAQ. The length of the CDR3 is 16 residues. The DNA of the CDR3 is TGTGTCAGCAGCCCGAGACCGACAGCCTCTGGAAACACCATATATTTT. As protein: CVSSPRPTASGNTIYF.

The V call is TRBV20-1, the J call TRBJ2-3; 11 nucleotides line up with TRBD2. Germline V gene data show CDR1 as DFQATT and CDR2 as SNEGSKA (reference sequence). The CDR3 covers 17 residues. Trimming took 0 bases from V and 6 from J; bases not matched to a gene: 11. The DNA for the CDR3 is TGCAGTGCTAGAGATTACCCCTTACTAGCGGGAGCGGATACGCAGTATTTT. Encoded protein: CSARDYPLLAGADTQYF.

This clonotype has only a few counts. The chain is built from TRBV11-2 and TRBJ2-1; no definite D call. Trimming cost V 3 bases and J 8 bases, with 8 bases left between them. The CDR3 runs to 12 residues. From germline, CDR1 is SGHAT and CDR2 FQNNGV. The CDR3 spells CASSFRWDEQFF. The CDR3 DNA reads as TGTGCCAGCAGCTTTAGATGGGATGAGCAGTTCTTC.

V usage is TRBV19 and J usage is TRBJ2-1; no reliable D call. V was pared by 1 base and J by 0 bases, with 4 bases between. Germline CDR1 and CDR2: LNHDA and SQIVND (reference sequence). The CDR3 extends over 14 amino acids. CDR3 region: CASSIGFSYNEQFF. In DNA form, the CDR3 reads TGTGCCAGTAGTATAGGGTTCTCCTACAATGAGCAGTTCTTC.

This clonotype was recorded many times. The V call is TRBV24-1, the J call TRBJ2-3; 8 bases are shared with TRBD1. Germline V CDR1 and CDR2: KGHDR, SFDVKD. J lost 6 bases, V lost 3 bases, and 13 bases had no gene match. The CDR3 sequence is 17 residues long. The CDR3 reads CATSDTTGGPVRDTQYF. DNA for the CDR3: TGTGCCACCAGTGATACTACAGGGGGTCCTGTGCGGGATACGCAGTATTTT.

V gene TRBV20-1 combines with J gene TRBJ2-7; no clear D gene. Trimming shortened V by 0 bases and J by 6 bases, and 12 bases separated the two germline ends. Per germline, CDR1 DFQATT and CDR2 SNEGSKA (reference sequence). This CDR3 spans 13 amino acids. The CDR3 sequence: CSARDPRRSEQYF. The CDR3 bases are TGCAGTGCTAGAGATCCTCGCAGGAGCGAGCAGTACTTC.

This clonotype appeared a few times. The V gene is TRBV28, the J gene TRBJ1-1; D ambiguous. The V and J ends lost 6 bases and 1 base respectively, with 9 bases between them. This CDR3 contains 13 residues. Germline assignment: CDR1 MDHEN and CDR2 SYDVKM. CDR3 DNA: TGTGCCAGCAGCTTCGTACAGAACACTGAAGCTTTCTTT. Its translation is CASSFVQNTEAFF.

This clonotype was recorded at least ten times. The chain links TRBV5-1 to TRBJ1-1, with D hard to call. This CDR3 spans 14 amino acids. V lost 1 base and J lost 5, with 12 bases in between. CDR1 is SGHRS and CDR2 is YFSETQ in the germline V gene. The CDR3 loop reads CASSLSSERTEAFF. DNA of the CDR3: TGCGCCAGCAGCTTGAGTTCGGAGAGAACTGAAGCTTTCTTT.

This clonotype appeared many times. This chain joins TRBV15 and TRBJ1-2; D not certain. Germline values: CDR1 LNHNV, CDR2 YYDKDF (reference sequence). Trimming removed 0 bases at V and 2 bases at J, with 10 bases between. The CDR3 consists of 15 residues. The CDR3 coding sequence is TGTGCCACCAGCAGAGATCTCGGGAGGAACTATGGCTACACCTTC. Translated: CATSRDLGRNYGYTF.

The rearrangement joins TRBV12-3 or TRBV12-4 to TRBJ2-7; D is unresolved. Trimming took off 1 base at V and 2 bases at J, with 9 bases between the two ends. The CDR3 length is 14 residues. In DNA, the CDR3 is TGTGCCAGCAGTTTAGAGACACACGCCTACGAGCAGTACTTC. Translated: CASSLETHAYEQYF.

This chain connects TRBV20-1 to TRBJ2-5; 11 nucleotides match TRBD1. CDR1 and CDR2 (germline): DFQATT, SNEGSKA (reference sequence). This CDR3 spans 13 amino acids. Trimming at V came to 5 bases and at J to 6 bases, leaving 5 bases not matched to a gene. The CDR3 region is CSAPGQGAKTQYF. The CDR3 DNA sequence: TGCAGTGCTCCTGGACAGGGGGCGAAGACCCAGTACTTC.

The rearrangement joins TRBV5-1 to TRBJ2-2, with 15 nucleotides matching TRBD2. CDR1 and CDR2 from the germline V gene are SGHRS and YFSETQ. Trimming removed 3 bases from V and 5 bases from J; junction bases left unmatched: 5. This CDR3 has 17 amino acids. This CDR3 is CASSSGLAGGITGELFF. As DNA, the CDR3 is TGCGCCAGCAGCTCGGGACTAGCGGGGGGAATTACCGGGGAGCTGTTTTTT.

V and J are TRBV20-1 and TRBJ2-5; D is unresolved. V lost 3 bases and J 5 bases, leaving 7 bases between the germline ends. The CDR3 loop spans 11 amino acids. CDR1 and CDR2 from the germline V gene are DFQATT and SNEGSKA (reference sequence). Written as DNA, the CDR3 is TGCAGTGCTAGTTCCCGGGAGACCCAGTACTTC. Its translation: CSASSRETQYF.

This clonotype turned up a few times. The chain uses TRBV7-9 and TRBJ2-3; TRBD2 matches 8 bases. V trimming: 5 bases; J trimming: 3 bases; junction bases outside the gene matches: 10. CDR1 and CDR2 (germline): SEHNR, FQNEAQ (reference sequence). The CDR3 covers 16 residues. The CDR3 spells CASSAPGTRVTDTQYF. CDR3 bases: TGTGCCAGCAGCGCGCCCGGGACTAGAGTAACAGATACGCAGTATTTT.

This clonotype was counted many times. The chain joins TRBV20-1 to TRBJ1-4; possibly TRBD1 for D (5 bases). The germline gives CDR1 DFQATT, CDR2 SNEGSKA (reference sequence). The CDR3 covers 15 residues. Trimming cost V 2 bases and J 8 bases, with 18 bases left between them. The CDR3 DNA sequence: TGCAGTGCTAGACCGGGTTGGGGGGAGAGAGAAAAACTGTTTTTT. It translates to CSARPGWGEREKLFF.

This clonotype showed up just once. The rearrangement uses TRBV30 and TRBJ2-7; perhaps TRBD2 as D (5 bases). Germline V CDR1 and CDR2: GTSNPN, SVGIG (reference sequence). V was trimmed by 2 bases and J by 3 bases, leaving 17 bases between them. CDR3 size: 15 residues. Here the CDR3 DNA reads TGTGCCTGGAGTCCCACAGCTAGCCGAATCTACGAGCAGTACTTC. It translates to CAWSPTASRIYEQYF.

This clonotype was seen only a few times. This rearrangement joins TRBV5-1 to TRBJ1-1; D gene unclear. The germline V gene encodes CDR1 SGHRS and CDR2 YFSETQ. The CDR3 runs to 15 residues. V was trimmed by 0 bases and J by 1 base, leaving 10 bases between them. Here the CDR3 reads CASSLVSPGNTEAFF. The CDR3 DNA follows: TGCGCCAGCAGCTTGGTTTCCCCGGGGAACACTGAAGCTTTCTTT.

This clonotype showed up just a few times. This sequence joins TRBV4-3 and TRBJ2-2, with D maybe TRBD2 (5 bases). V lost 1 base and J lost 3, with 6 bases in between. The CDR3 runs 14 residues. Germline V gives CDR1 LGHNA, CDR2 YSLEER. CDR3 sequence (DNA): TGCGCCAGCAGCCAAGGAGGGTACACCGGGGAGCTGTTTTTT. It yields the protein CASSQGGYTGELFF.

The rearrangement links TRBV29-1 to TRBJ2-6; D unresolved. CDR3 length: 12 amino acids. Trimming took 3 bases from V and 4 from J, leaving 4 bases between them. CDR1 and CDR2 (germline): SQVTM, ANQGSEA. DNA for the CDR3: TGCAGCGTTGAGTCCGGGGCCAACGTCCTGACTTTC. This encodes CSVESGANVLTF. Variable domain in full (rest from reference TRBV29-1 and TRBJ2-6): SAVISQKPSRDICQRGTSLTIQCQVDSQVTMMFWYRQQPGQSLTLIATANQGSEATYESGFVIDKFPISRPNLTFSTLTVSNMSPEDSSIYLCSVESGANVLTFGAGSRLTVL.

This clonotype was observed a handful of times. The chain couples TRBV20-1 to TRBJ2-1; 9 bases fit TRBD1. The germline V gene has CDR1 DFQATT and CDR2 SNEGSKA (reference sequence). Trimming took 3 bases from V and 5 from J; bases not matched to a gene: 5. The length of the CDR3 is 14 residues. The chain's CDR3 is CSASGTGTNNEQFF. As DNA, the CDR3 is TGCAGTGCTAGTGGGACAGGGACTAACAATGAGCAGTTCTTC.

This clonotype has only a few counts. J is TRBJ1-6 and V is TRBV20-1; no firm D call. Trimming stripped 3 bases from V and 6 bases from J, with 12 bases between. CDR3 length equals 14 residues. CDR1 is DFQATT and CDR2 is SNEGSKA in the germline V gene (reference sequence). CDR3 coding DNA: TGCAGTGCTAGCGTGGGGAGCCCTAATTCACCCCTCCACTTT. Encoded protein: CSASVGSPNSPLHF.

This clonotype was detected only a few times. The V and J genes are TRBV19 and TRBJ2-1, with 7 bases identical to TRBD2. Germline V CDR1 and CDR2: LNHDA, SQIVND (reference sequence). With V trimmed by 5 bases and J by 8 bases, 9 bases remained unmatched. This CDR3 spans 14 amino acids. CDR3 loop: CASSLGLVVDEQFF. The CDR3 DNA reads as TGTGCCAGTAGTCTAGGACTAGTGGTGGATGAGCAGTTCTTC.

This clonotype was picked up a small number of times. The DNA of the CDR3 is TGCAGCGTTAGCTTGACAGGGGTCGGCTCTGGCTACACCTTC. Protein: CSVSLTGVGSGYTF. This chain links TRBV29-1 with TRBJ1-2, with 8 bases fitting TRBD1. Germline CDR1 reads SQVTM; CDR2 reads ANQGSEA. J gave up 7 bases and V 5 bases, and 12 bases lay outside the gene matches. CDR3 length: 14 amino acids.

CDR3 loop: CSATRTDTQYF. The CDR3 DNA sequence: TGCAGTGCCACCAGGACAGATACGCAGTATTTT. The chain links TRBV20-1 to TRBJ2-3; no reliable D call. The CDR3 sequence is 11 residues long. Germline V CDR1 and CDR2: DFQATT, SNEGSKA (reference sequence). V shed 6 bases and J shed 3 bases, with 7 bases lying between them.